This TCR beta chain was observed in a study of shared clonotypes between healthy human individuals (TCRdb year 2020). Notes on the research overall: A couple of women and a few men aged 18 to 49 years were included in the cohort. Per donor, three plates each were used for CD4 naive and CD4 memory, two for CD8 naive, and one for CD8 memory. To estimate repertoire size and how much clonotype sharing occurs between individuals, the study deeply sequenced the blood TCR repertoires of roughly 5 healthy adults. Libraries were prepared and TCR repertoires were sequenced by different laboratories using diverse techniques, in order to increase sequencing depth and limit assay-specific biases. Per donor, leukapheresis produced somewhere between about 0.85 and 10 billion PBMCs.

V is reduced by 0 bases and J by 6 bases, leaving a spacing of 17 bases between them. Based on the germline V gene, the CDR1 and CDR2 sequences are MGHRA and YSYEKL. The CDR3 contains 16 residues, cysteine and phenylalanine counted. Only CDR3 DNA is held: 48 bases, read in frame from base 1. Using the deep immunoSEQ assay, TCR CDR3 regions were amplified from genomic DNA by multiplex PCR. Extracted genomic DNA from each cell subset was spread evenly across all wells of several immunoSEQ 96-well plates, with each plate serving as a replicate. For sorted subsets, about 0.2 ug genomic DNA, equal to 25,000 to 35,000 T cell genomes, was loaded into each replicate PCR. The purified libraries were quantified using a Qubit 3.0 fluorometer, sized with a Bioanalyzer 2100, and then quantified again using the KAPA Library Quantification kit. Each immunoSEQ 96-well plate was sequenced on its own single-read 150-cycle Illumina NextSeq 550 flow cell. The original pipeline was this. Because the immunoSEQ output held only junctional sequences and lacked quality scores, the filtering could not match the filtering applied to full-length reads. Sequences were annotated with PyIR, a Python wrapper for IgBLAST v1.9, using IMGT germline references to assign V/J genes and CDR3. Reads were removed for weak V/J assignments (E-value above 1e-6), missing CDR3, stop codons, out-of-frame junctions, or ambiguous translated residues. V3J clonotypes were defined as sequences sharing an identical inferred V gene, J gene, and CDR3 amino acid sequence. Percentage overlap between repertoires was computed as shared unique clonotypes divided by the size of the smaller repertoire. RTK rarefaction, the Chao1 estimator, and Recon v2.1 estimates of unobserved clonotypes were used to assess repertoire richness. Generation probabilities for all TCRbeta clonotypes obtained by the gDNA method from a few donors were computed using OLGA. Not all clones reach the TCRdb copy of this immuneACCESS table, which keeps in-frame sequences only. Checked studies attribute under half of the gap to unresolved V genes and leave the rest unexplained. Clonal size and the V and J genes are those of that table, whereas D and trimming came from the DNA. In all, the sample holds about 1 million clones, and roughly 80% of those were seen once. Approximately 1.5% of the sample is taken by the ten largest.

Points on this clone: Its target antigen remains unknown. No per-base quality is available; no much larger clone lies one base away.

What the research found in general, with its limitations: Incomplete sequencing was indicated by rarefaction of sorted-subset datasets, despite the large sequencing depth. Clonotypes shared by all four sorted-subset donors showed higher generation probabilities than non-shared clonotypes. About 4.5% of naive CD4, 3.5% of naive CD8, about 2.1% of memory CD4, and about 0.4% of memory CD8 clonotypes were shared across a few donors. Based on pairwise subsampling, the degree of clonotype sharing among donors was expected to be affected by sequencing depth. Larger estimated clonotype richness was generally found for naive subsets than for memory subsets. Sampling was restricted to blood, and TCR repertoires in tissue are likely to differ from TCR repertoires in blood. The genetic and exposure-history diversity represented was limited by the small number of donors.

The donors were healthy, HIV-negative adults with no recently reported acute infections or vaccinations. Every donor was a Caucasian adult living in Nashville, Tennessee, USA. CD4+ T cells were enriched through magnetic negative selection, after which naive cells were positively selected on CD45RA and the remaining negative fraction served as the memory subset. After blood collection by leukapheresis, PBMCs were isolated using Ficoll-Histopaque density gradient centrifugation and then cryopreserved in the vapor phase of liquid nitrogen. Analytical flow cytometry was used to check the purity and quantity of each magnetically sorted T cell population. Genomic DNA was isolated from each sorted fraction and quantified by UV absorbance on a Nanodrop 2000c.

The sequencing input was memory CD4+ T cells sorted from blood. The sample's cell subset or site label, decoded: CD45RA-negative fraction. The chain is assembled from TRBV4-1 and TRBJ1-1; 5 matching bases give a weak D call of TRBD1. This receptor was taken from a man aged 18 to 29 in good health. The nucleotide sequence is TGCGCCAGCAGCCAAGAGTCGGGTCCCAGGGACCCTGAAGCTTTCTTT. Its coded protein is CASSQESGPRDPEAFF.